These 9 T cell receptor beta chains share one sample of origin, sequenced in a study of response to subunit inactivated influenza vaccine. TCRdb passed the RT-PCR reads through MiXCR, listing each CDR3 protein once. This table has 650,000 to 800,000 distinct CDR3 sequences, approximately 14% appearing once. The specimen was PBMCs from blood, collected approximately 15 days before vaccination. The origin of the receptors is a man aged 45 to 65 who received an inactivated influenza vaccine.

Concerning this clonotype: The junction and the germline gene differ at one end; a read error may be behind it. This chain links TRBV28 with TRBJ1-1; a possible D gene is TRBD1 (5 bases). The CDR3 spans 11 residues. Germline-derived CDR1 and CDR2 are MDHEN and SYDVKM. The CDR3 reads CASSLPSETVF. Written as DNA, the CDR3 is TGTGCCAGCAGTTTACCCTCTGAGACAGTTTTT.

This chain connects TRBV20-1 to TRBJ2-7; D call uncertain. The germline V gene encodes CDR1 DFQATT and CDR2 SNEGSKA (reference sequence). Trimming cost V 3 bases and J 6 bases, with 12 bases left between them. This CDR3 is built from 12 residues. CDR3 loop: CSASKENLEQYF. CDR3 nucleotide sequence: TGCAGTGCTAGTAAGGAAAACCTCGAGCAGTACTTC.

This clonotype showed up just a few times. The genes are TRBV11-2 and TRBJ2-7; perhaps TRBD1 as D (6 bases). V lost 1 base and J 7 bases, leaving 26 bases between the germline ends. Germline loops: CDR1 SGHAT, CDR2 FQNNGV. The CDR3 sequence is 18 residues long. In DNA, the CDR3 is TGTGCCAGCAGCTTAGTATCCACTGGGACACCGCTTACGAAGGAGCAGTACTTC. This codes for CASSLVSTGTPLTKEQYF.

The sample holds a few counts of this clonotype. CDR3 protein: CASSQDRAKTVLAKNIQYF. The DNA for the CDR3 is TGTGCCAGCAGCCAAGACCGCGCAAAGACAGTCCTAGCCAAAAACATTCAGTACTTC. The chain links TRBV4-2 to TRBJ2-4; D is possibly TRBD1 (5 bases). The CDR3 extends over 19 amino acids. Trimming removed 0 bases at V and 0 bases at J, with 18 bases between. Per the germline V gene, CDR1 is LGHNA and CDR2 is YNFKEQ.

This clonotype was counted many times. CDR3 amino acids: CASSPNDMWINYGYTF. The CDR3 DNA is TGTGCCAGCAGCCCGAATGACATGTGGATTAACTATGGCTACACCTTC. The rearrangement joins TRBV14 to TRBJ1-2; D is ambiguous. The germline gives CDR1 SGHDN, CDR2 FVKESK. V lost 4 bases and J 1 base, leaving 16 bases between the germline ends. This CDR3 spans 16 amino acids.

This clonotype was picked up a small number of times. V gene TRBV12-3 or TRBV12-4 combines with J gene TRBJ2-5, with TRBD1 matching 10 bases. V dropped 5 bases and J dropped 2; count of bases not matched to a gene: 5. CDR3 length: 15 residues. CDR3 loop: CASSAWDRGQETQYF. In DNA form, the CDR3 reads TGTGCCAGCAGTGCATGGGACAGGGGACAAGAGACCCAGTACTTC.

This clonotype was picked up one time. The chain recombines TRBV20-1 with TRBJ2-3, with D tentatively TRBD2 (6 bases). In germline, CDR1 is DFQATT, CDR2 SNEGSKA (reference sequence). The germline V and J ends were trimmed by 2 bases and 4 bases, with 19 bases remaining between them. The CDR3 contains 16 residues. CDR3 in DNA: TGCAGTGCTAGATCGTACGGTTTCGGGGGACCAGATACGCAGTATTTT. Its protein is CSARSYGFGGPDTQYF.

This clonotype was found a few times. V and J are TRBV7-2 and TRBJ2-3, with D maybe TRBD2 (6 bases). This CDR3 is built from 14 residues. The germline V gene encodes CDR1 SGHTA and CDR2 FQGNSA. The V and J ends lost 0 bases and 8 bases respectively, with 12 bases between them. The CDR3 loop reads CASSLAVTSGTQYF. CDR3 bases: TGTGCCAGCAGCTTAGCTGTGACTAGTGGTACGCAGTATTTT.

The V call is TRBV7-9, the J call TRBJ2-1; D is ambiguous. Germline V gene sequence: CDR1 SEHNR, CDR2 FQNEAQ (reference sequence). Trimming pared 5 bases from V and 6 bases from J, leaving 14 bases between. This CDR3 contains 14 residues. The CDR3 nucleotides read TGTGCCAGCAGCCTTGACGGCAGGCTCAATGAGCAGTTCTTC. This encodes CASSLDGRLNEQFF.